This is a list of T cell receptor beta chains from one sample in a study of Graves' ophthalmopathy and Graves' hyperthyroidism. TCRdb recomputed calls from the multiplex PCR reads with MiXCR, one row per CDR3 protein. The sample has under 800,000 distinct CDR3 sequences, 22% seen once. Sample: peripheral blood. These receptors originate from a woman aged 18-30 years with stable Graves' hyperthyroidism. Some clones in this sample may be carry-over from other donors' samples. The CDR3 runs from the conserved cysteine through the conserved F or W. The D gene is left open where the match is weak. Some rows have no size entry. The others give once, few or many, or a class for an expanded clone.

CATDSLQFSYEQYF	TGTGCCACCGACAGTCTACAATTTTCCTACGAGCAGTACTTC	NA	TRBV28	TRBJ2-7	14	NA
CASSSWDRAYEQYF	TGTGCCAGCAGCTCCTGGGACAGGGCCTACGAGCAGTACTTC	TRBD1	TRBV7-9	TRBJ2-7	14	many
CASGLNEYQETQYF	TGTGCCAGCGGCCTAAACGAGTACCAAGAGACCCAGTACTTC	NA	TRBV12-3/TRBV12-4	TRBJ2-5	14	NA
CASSLWSRQGPISGPQHF	TGTGCCAGCAGTTTATGGAGCCGACAGGGGCCAATCTCGGGACCCCAGCATTTT	TRBD1	TRBV28	TRBJ1-5	18	few
CASRVIQTRGEQYF	TGTGCCAGCAGAGTAATCCAGACAAGGGGCGAGCAGTACTTC	NA	TRBV27	TRBJ2-7	14	many
CASGTAVYGYTF	TGTGCCAGTGGGACAGCGGTCTATGGCTACACCTTC	TRBD1	TRBV6-1	TRBJ1-2	12	NA
CATSRDSARNQPQHF	TGTGCCACCAGCAGAGATTCAGCTCGCAATCAGCCCCAGCATTTT	NA	TRBV15	TRBJ1-5	15	NA
CASSLSATVTQYF	TGTGCCAGCAGCTTATCGGCTACTGTGACCCAGTACTTC	NA	TRBV7-9	TRBJ2-5	13	many
CASSLGGGLAGTTGELFF	TGTGCCAGCAGCCTAGGCGGCGGACTAGCGGGTACCACCGGGGAGCTGTTTTTT	TRBD2	TRBV3-1	TRBJ2-2	18	NA
CASSQGPRGQVKYNSPLHF	TGCGCCAGCAGCCAAGGCCCCAGGGGACAGGTCAAATATAATTCACCCCTCCACTTT	TRBD1	TRBV4-1	TRBJ1-6	19	many
CASSVDLAEETQYF	TGTGCCAGCAGCGTAGACCTAGCGGAAGAGACCCAGTACTTC	TRBD2	TRBV9	TRBJ2-5	14	NA
CASSTGLLYSYEQYF	TGTGCCAGCAGCACAGGACTACTCTATTCCTACGAGCAGTACTTC	NA	TRBV6-1	TRBJ2-7	15	NA
CAGSGYYELGNYGYTF	TGTGCCGGCAGTGGATACTACGAGCTCGGGAACTATGGCTACACCTTC	NA	TRBV6-1	TRBJ1-2	16	many
CATSSLRGAGETQYF	TGTGCCACCAGCAGTCTAAGAGGGGCAGGAGAGACCCAGTACTTC	NA	TRBV15	TRBJ2-5	15	many
CASSPGLENEQYF	TGTGCCAGCAGCCCCGGGTTGGAGAACGAGCAGTACTTC	NA	TRBV7-8	TRBJ2-7	13	NA
CASSLLPAGNQPQHF	TGTGCCAGCAGTCTCCTCCCGGCGGGGAATCAGCCCCAGCATTTT	NA	TRBV12-3/TRBV12-4	TRBJ1-5	15	few
CASSSEGGMNAEAFF	TGTGCCAGCAGTTCCGAGGGGGGAATGAACGCTGAAGCTTTCTTT	NA	TRBV6-5	TRBJ1-1	15	NA
CASSPTDSLSYEQYF	TGTGCCAGCAGTCCCACGGACAGCCTGTCCTACGAGCAGTACTTC	NA	TRBV6-1	TRBJ2-7	15	many
CTATIQSGYTF	TGCACTGCCACGATTCAATCTGGCTACACCTTC	NA	TRBV20-1	TRBJ1-2	11	many
CASSTYPAGTQYF	TGTGCCAGCAGTACCTATCCCGCCGGGACCCAGTACTTC	NA	TRBV6-1	TRBJ2-5	13	few
CSARELAGDSYEQYF	TGCAGTGCTAGAGAACTAGCGGGGGACTCCTACGAGCAGTACTTC	TRBD2	TRBV20-1	TRBJ2-7	15	NA
CASSQRTGYQETQYF	TGCGCCAGCAGCCAACGAACAGGTTACCAAGAGACCCAGTACTTC	NA	TRBV4-1	TRBJ2-5	15	many
CAISGSLNTEAFF	TGTGCCATCAGTGGAAGTTTGAACACTGAAGCTTTCTTT	NA	TRBV10-3	TRBJ1-1	13	NA
CASSLGAGTGELFF	TGTGCCAGCAGTTTAGGTGCGGGAACCGGGGAGCTGTTTTTT	NA	TRBV12-3/TRBV12-4	TRBJ2-2	14	NA
CASSPGTSGSWEQYF	TGTGCCAGCAGCCCTGGGACTAGCGGCTCCTGGGAGCAGTACTTC	TRBD2	TRBV12-3/TRBV12-4	TRBJ2-7	15	NA
CASSLRIVPESDYGYTF	TGTGCCAGCAGCTTAAGAATAGTCCCCGAAAGTGACTATGGCTACACCTTC	NA	TRBV11-2	TRBJ1-2	17	NA
CASSQGQGWGEAFF	TGTGCCAGCAGCCAAGGACAGGGATGGGGTGAAGCTTTCTTT	TRBD1	TRBV6-1	TRBJ1-1	14	many
CSGTGQAYEQYF	TGCAGTGGCACGGGACAAGCCTACGAGCAGTACTTC	NA	TRBV20-1	TRBJ2-7	12	many
CASSQTGTGGRTSTYEQYF	TGCGCCAGCAGTCAAACCGGGACAGGGGGCCGAACTTCCACCTACGAGCAGTACTTC	TRBD1	TRBV5-1	TRBJ2-7	19	many